Each of the 10 T cell receptor beta chains below was sequenced from the same sample in a study of cytomegalovirus exposure and HLA in healthy donors. The PCR used 60 Vbeta and 13 Jbeta primers. Profiling relied on immunoSEQ multiplex PCR, and the TCRdb table lists in-frame clones only, not all of them. The sample table includes 110,000 to 150,000 clones. The specimen sequenced was PBMCs. These receptors were collected from a male donor in good health and CMV-seronegative.

This chain joins TRBV7-7 and TRBJ2-7; 13 positions agree with TRBD2. V was pared by 5 bases and J by 7 bases, with 20 bases of the junction left unmatched. Germline CDR1 reads SSHAT; CDR2 reads FNYEAQ (reference sequence). The CDR3 has 19 amino acids. The CDR3, as DNA: TGTGCCAGCAGCCAAGGCGGGCGATTACTAGCGGGAGGGCCGGAAGAGCAGTACTTC. Translated, it gives CASSQGGRLLAGGPEEQYF.

V is TRBV7-2 and J is TRBJ2-7, with 8 bases fitting TRBD1. The CDR3 contains 15 residues. Germline V gene data show CDR1 as SGHTA and CDR2 as FQGNSA. J lost 2 bases, V lost 4 bases, and 7 bases had no gene match. The CDR3 spells CASSWSMDRAYEQYF. CDR3 nucleotides: TGTGCCAGCAGCTGGAGTATGGACAGGGCCTACGAGCAGTACTTC.

CDR3 loop: CASSGGTGGAGEKLFF. CDR3 in DNA: TGTGCCAGCAGCGGGGGGACAGGGGGCGCGGGGGAAAAACTGTTTTTT. This chain links TRBV9 with TRBJ1-4; 12 bases fit TRBD1. The CDR3 loop spans 16 amino acids. Germline values: CDR1 SGDLS, CDR2 YYNGEE. J gave up 8 bases and V 3 bases, and 8 bases lay outside the gene matches.

The chain is built from TRBV5-4 and TRBJ2-1; the D gene is possibly TRBD1 (6 bases). The ends were cut back, 0 bases at V and 5 bases at J, with 12 bases in the middle. This CDR3 is built from 15 residues. The germline gives CDR1 SGHNT, CDR2 YYREEE (reference sequence). The CDR3 protein is CASSLVAGVDNEQFF. CDR3 nucleotides: TGTGCCAGCAGCTTGGTGGCAGGGGTAGACAATGAGCAGTTCTTC.

The chain carries TRBV29-1 and TRBJ2-6; 9 positions match TRBD2. CDR1 and CDR2 from the germline V gene are SQVTM and ANQGSEA. There are 22 residues in the CDR3. V lost 5 bases to trimming and J lost 4 bases; unmatched junction nucleotides: 27. The DNA for the CDR3 is TGCAGCGTTCCGGTCCGGGACCCAGCGGGGGGATGGCGGGGAAGAGGGGCCAACGTCCTGACTTTC. This translates into CSVPVRDPAGGWRGRGANVLTF.

On this clone: Other DNA variants within this sample encode the same CDR3. The V gene is TRBV18, the J gene TRBJ1-6; 8 positions match TRBD1. With 6 bases clipped from V and 10 bases from J, the junction kept 11 bases outside the gene matches. The CDR3 loop spans 15 amino acids. Germline values: CDR1 KGHSH, CDR2 LQKENI. In DNA form, the CDR3 reads TGTGCCAGCTCCACATTAACTGGACAGGGATCACCCCTCCACTTT. Translation gives CASSTLTGQGSPLHF.

As concerns this clone: A read error may account for a junction end that differs from germline. V usage is TRBV7-2 and J usage is TRBJ1-5; 11 bases are shared with TRBD1. Per the germline V gene, CDR1 is SGHTA and CDR2 is FQGNSA. The CDR3 length is 16 residues. The CDR3 protein is CASSLVGTGGNRPQHF. The CDR3 nucleotides are TGTGCCAGCAGCTTAGTCGGGACAGGGGGAAATCGGCCCCAGCATTTT.

J is TRBJ2-5 and V is TRBV27; no firm D call. The CDR3 has 13 amino acids. Germline V gene lookup returns CDR1 MNHEY and CDR2 SMNVEV (reference sequence). Trimming pared 2 bases from V and 1 base from J, leaving 5 bases between. The chain's CDR3 is CASSLIGQETQYF. DNA of the CDR3: TGTGCCAGCAGTTTAATCGGCCAAGAGACCCAGTACTTC.

The chain employs TRBV6-5 and TRBJ2-3, with 7 bases lining up with TRBD2. Unmatched junction bases numbered 18, after V lost 10 bases and J lost 8 bases. There are 15 residues in the CDR3. Germline values: CDR1 MNHEY, CDR2 SVGAGI. The CDR3, as DNA: TGTGCCACACAGACGGGTGGGGGGGTACTAGTTACGCAGTATTTT. Protein sequence: CATQTGGGVLVTQYF.

This chain uses TRBV6-1 with TRBJ1-5, with a tentative D call TRBD1 (6 bases). The CDR3 has 14 amino acids. Germline V gene lookup returns CDR1 MNHNS and CDR2 SASEGT. V dropped 4 bases and J dropped 2 bases, with 9 bases sitting between them. The CDR3 DNA reads as TGTGCCAGCAGTGCACAGGGTGGCAATCAGCCCCAGCATTTT. Translating gives CASSAQGGNQPQHF.